This TCR beta chain derives from a study of CD8 T cells in Susac syndrome. The authors reverse transcribed roughly 0.5 to 1 ug RNA with random hexamers. TCRdb re-called the immunoSEQ multiplex PCR reads through MiXCR, storing one row per CDR3 protein. The table shows about 440,000 distinct CDR3 sequences, with around 85% occurring only once. Germline assignment: CDR1 SQVTM and CDR2 ANQGSEA. The CDR3 runs to 17 residues. V shed 0 bases, J shed 4 bases, and the junction held 10 bases outside the gene matches. The sequenced target, TCR beta, came from blood CD8+ and CD4+ T cells. This sequence joins TRBV29-1 and TRBJ1-3; TRBD1 aligns across 9 bases. The sequence derives from a human donor with multiple sclerosis. Specimen: CD8+ T cells from PBMCs. DNA for the CDR3: TGCAGCGTTGAAGAATTAGGGGACAGGGTGTCCGGAAACACCATATATTTT. Translated, it gives CSVEELGDRVSGNTIYF.